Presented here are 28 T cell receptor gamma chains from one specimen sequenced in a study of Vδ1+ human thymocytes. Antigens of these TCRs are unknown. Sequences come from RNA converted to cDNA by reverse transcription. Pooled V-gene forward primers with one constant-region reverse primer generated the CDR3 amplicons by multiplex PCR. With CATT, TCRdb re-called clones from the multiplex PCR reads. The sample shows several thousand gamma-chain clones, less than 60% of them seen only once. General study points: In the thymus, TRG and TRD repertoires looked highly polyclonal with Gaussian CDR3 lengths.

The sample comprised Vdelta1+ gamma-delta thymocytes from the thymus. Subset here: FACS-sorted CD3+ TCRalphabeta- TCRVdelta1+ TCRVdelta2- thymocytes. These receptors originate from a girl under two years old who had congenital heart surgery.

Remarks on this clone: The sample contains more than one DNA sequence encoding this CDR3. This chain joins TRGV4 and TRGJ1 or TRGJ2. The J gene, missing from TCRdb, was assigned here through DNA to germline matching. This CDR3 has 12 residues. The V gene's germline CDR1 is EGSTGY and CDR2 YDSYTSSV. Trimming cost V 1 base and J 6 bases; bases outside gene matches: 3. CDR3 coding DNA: TGTGCCACCTGGGATGGAGGTTATAAGAAACTCTTT. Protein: CATWDGGYKKLF.

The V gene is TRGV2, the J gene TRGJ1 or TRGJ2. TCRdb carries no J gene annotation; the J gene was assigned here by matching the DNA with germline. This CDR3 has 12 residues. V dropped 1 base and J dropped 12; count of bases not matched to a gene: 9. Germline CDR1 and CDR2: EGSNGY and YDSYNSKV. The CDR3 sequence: CATWDGRRGKLF. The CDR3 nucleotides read TGTGCCACCTGGGACGGCCGGAGGGGGAAACTCTTT.

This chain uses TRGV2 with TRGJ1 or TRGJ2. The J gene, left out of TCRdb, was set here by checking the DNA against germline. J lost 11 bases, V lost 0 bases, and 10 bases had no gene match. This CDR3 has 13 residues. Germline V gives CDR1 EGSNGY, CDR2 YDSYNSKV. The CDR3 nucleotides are TGTGCCACCTGGGACGGGCTTGACGTTGAGAAACTCTTT. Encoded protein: CATWDGLDVEKLF.

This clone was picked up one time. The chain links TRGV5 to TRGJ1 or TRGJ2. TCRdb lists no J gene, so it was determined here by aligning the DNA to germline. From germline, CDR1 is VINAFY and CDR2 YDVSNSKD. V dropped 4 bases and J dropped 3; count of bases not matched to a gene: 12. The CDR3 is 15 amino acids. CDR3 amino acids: CATWDPSLRYYKKLF. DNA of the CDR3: TGTGCCACCTGGGATCCGTCTCTACGTTATTATAAGAAACTCTTT.

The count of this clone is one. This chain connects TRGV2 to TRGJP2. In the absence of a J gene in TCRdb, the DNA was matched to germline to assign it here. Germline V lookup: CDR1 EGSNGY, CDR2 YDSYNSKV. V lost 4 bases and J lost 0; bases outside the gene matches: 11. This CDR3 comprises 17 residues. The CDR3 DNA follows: TGTGCCACCTGGGATCCGCCAAATAATAGTAGTGATTGGATCAAGACGTTT. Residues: CATWDPPNNSSDWIKTF.

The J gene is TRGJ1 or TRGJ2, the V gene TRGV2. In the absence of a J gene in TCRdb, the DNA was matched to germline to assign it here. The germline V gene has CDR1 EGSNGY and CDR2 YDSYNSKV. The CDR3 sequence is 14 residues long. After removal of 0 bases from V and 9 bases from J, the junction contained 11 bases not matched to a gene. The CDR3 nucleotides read TGTGCCACCTGGGACGGGCTGTTTGGGGGTAAGAAACTCTTT. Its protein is CATWDGLFGGKKLF.

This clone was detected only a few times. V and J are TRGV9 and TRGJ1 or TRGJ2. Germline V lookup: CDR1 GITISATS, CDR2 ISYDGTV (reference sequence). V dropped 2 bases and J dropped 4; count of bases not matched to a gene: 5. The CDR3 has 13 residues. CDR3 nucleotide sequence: TGTGCCTTGTGGGAGGACCGCTATTATAAGAAACTCTTT. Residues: CALWEDRYYKKLF.

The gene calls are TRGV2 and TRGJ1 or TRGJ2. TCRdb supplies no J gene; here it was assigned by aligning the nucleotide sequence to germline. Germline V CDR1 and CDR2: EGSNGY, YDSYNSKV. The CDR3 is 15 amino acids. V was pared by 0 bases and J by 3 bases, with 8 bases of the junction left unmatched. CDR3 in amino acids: CATWDGRGPYYKKLF. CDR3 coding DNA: TGTGCCACCTGGGACGGGCGGGGCCCTTATTATAAGAAACTCTTT.

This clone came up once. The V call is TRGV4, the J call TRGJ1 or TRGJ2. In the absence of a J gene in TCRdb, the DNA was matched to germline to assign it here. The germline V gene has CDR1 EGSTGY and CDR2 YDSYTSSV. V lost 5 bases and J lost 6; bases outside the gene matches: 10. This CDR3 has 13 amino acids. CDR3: CATWVHPSYKKLF. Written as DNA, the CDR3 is TGTGCCACCTGGGTACACCCTTCTTATAAGAAACTCTTT.

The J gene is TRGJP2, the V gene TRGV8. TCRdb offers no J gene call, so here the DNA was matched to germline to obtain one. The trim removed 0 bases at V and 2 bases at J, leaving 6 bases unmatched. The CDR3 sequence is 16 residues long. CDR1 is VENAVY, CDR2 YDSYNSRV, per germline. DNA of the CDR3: TGTGCCACCTGGGATAGGCCGGGGAGTAGTGATTGGATCAAGACGTTT. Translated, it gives CATWDRPGSSDWIKTF.

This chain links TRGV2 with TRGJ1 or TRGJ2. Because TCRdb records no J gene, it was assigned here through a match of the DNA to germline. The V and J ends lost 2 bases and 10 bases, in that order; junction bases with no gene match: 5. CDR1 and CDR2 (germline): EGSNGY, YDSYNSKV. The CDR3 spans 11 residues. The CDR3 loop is CATWDAFKKLF. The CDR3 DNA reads TGTGCCACCTGGGACGCTTTCAAGAAACTCTTT.

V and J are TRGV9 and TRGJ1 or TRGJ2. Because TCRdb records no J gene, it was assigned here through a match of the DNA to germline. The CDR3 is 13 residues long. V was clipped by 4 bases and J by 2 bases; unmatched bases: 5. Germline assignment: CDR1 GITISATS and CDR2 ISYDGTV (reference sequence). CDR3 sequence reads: CALWEEYYYKKLF. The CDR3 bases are TGTGCCTTGTGGGAAGAATATTATTATAAGAAACTCTTT.

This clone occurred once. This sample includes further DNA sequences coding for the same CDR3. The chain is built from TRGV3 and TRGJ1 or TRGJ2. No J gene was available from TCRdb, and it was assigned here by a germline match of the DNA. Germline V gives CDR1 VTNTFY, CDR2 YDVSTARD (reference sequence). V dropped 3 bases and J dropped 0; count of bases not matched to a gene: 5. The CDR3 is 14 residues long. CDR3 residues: CATWDSLNYYKKLF. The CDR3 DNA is TGTGCCACCTGGGACTCTTTGAATTATTATAAGAAACTCTTT.

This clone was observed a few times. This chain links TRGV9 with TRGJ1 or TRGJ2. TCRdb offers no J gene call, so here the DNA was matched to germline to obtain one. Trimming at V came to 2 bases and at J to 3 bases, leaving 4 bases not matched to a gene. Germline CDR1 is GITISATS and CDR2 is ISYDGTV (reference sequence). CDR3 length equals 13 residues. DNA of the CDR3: TGTGCCTTGTGGGAGGCCGCTTATTATAAGAAACTCTTT. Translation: CALWEAAYYKKLF.

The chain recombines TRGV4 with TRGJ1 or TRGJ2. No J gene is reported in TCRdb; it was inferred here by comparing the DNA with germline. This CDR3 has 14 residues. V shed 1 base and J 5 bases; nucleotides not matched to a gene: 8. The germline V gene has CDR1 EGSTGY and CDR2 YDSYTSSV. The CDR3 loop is CATWDGVIDYKKLF. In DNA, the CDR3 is TGTGCCACCTGGGATGGAGTTATTGATTATAAGAAACTCTTT.

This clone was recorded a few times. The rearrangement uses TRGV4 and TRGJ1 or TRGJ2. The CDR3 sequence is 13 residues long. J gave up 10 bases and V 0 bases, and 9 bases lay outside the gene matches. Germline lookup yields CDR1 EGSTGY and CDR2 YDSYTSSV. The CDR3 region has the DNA TGTGCCACCTGGGATGGGGGCGTAGAGAAGAAACTCTTT. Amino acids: CATWDGGVEKKLF.

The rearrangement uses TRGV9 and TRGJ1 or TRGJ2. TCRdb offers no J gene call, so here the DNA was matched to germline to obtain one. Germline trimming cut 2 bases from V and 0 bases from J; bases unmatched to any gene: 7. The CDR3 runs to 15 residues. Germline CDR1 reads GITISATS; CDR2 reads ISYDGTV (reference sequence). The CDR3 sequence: CALWEARSNYYKKLF. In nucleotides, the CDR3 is TGTGCCTTGTGGGAGGCGAGGTCGAATTATTATAAGAAACTCTTT.

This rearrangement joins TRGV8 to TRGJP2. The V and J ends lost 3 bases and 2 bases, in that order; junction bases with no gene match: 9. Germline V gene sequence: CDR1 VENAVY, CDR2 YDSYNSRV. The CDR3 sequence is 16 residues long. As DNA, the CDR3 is TGTGCCACCTGGGATGGTTCTCTAAGTAGTGATTGGATCAAGACGTTT. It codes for CATWDGSLSSDWIKTF.

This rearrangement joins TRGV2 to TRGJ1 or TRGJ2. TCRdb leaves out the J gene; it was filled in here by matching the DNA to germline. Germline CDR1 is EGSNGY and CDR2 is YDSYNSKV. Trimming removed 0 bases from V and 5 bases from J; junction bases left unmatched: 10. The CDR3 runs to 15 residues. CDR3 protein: CATWDGLKGNYKKLF. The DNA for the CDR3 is TGTGCCACCTGGGACGGGCTCAAAGGGAATTATAAGAAACTCTTT.

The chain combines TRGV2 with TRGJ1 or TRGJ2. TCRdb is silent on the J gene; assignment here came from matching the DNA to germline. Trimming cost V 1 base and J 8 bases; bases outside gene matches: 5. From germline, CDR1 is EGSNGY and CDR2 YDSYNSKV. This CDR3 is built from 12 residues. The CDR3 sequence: CATWDGVNKKLF. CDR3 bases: TGTGCCACCTGGGACGGTGTTAATAAGAAACTCTTT.

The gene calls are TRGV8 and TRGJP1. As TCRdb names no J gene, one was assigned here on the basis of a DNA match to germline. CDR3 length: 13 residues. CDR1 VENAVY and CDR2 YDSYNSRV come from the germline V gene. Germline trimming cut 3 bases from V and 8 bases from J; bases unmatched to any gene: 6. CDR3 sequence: CATWDYLGWFKIF. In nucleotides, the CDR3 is TGTGCCACCTGGGATTATCTCGGTTGGTTCAAGATATTT.

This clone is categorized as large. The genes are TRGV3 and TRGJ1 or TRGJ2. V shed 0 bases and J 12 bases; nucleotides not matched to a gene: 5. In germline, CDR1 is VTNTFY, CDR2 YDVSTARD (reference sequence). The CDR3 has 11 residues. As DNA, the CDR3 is TGTGCCACCTGGGACAGGCGGGGGAAACTCTTT. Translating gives CATWDRRGKLF.

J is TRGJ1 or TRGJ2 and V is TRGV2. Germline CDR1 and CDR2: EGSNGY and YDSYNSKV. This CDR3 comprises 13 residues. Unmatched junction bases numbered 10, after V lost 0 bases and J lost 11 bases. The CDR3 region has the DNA TGTGCCACCTGGGACGGGCCGAAGGGGGAGAAACTCTTT. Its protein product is CATWDGPKGEKLF.

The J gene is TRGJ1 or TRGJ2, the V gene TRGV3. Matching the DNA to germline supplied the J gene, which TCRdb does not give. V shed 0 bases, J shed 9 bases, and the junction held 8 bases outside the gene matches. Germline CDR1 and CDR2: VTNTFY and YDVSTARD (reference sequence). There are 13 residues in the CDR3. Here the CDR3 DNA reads TGTGCCACCTGGGACAGGCTTGCCCCTAAGAAACTCTTT. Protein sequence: CATWDRLAPKKLF.

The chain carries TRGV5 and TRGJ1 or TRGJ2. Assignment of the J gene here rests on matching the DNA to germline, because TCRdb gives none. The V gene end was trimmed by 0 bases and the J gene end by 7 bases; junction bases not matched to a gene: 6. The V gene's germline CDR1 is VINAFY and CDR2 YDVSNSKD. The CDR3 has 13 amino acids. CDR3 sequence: CATWDRRKYKKLF. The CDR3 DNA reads TGTGCCACCTGGGACAGGCGGAAATATAAGAAACTCTTT.

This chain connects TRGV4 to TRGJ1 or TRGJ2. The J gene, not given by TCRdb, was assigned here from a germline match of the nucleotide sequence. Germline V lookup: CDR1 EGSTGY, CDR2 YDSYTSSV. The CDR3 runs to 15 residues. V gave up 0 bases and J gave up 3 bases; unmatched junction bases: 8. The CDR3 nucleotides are TGTGCCACCTGGGATGGGGGAGAAGGTTATTATAAGAAACTCTTT. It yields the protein CATWDGGEGYYKKLF.

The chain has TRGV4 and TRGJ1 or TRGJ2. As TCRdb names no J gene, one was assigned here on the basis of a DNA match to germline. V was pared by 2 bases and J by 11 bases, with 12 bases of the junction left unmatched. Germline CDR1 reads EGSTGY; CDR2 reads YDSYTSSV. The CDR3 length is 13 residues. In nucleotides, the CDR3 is TGTGCCACCTGGGATGCAGGGAACCTTGAGAAACTCTTT. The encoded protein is CATWDAGNLEKLF.

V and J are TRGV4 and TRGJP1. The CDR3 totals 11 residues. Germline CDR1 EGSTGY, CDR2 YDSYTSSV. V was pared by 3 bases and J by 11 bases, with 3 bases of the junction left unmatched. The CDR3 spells CATWDRWFKIF. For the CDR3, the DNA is TGTGCCACCTGGGATCGATGGTTCAAGATATTT.